Following are 30 T cell receptor beta chains from one sample sequenced in a study of CD4 T cells in relation to SARS-CoV-2 and coronaviruses. Their antigen targets remain unknown. Produced via immunoSEQ multiplex PCR; TCRdb's table is partial and in-frame only. The table includes 41,000 or so clones, 84% detected once. Sequencing was carried out using naive CD4+ T cells from PBMCs, cultured in vitro. The subset is: naive CD4+ T cells isolated by negative enrichment. The receptors come from an adult with COVID-19.

The J gene is TRBJ2-6, the V gene TRBV28; no reliable D call. The CDR3 has 16 residues. Germline values: CDR1 MDHEN, CDR2 SYDVKM. Trimming stripped 2 bases from V and 0 bases from J, with 8 bases between. CDR3 sequence reads: CASSLPVSSGANVLTF. CDR3 in DNA: TGTGCCAGCAGTTTACCAGTCAGCTCTGGGGCCAACGTCCTGACTTTC.

V and J are TRBV28 and TRBJ2-2; D not resolved. The length of the CDR3 is 14 residues. Trimming shortened V by 7 bases and J by 5 bases, and 14 bases separated the two germline ends. Germline V gene lookup returns CDR1 MDHEN and CDR2 SYDVKM. CDR3 coding DNA: TGTGCCAGCACGGGCCTCCTAAAGACCGGGGAGCTGTTTTTT. Protein: CASTGLLKTGELFF.

V is TRBV4-2 and J is TRBJ2-3; D unresolved. The CDR3 is 14 residues long. CDR1 LGHNA and CDR2 YNFKEQ come from the germline V gene. Trimming cost V 0 bases and J 1 base, with 5 bases left between them. CDR3 residues: CASSQDGRTDTQYF. DNA for the CDR3: TGTGCCAGCAGCCAAGATGGGCGCACAGATACGCAGTATTTT.

This chain joins TRBV19 and TRBJ1-2; D is perhaps TRBD1 (5 bases). Per the germline V gene, CDR1 is LNHDA and CDR2 is SQIVND (reference sequence). The CDR3 has 16 amino acids. Trimming took off 4 bases at V and 8 bases at J, with 23 bases between the two ends. The DNA of the CDR3 is TGTGCCAGTAGTACCCCGGTAACCCGGGGGGTGGGAGGCTACACCTTC. Translation: CASSTPVTRGVGGYTF.

V and J are TRBV4-3 and TRBJ1-1; D uncertain. CDR3 length equals 15 residues. The V end lost 3 bases, the J end lost 1 base, and 12 bases lay between the germline ends. The V gene's germline CDR1 is LGHNA and CDR2 YSLEER. The CDR3 DNA reads TGCGCCAGCAGCCAGTCTCGGCGGGGGAACACTGAAGCTTTCTTT. Residues: CASSQSRRGNTEAFF.

This chain joins TRBV27 and TRBJ1-1; TRBD1 might be the D (5 bases). Deletions cut 0 bases from V and 0 bases from J, with 11 bases between. Germline V lookup: CDR1 MNHEY, CDR2 SMNVEV (reference sequence). There are 16 residues in the CDR3. CDR3 in amino acids: CASSLSLLTVNTEAFF. The CDR3 DNA sequence: TGTGCCAGCAGTTTATCCCTCTTGACAGTGAACACTGAAGCTTTCTTT.

V usage is TRBV6-5 and J usage is TRBJ1-1; no clear D gene. The CDR3 totals 12 residues. Germline-derived CDR1 and CDR2 are MNHEY and SVGAGI. Trimming stripped 6 bases from V and 7 bases from J, with 12 bases between. CDR3 nucleotides: TGTGCCAGCAGCCGAGGAGGCCATGAAGCTTTCTTT. It codes for CASSRGGHEAFF.

The chain has TRBV5-4 and TRBJ1-1, with a weak D call TRBD1 (6 bases). Trimming cost V 2 bases and J 6 bases, with 17 bases left between them. The CDR3 length is 15 residues. Germline assignment: CDR1 SGHNT and CDR2 YYREEE (reference sequence). DNA for the CDR3: TGTGCCAGCAGCTTCCCAAGGGGGGGTTCGCCTGAAGCTTTCTTT. Translated, it gives CASSFPRGGSPEAFF. Complete variable domain (other parts from reference TRBV5-4 and TRBJ1-1): ETGVTQSPTHLIKTRGQQVTLRCSSQSGHNTVSWYQQALGQGPQFIFQYYREEENGRGNFPPRFSGLQFPNYSSELNVNALELDDSALYLCASSFPRGGSPEAFFGQGTRLTVV.

This chain links TRBV5-8 with TRBJ1-2; D not certain. Trimming removed 4 bases at V and 2 bases at J, with 15 bases between. In germline, CDR1 is SGHTS, CDR2 YDEGEE. The CDR3 runs 15 residues. The CDR3 protein is CASSPTWLANYGYTF. CDR3 sequence (DNA): TGTGCCAGCAGCCCAACTTGGTTGGCAAACTATGGCTACACCTTC.

The rearrangement uses TRBV18 and TRBJ1-5; no definite D call. Germline-derived CDR1 and CDR2 are KGHSH and LQKENI. This CDR3 is built from 16 residues. Deletions cut 3 bases from V and 3 bases from J, with 15 bases between. The CDR3 spells CASSPGWQVNNQPQHF. CDR3 sequence (DNA): TGTGCCAGCTCACCGGGGTGGCAGGTGAACAATCAGCCCCAGCATTTT.

The genes are TRBV29-1 and TRBJ2-3, with 10 nucleotides matching TRBD2. This CDR3 comprises 14 residues. Germline V gene sequence: CDR1 SQVTM, CDR2 ANQGSEA. Trimming removed 3 bases from V and 0 bases from J; junction bases left unmatched: 0. This CDR3 is CSVETSGSTDTQYF. The CDR3 bases are TGCAGCGTTGAGACTAGCGGGAGCACAGATACGCAGTATTTT.

This clone was detected only a few times. The chain carries TRBV21-1 and TRBJ2-1; the D segment call TRBD2 is taken from the table without a DNA check. TRBV21-1 represents a pseudogene. CDR3 length: 17 residues. CDR3 nucleotide sequence: TGTGCCAGCAGCACCGACTTCGGGCTAGCGGGATCCAATGAGCAGTTCTTC. Its translation is CASSTDFGLAGSNEQFF.

This chain uses TRBV4-1 with TRBJ2-7; TRBD2 matches 12 bases. This CDR3 has 18 amino acids. Germline V gene sequence: CDR1 MGHRA, CDR2 YSYEKL. V lost 4 bases to trimming and J lost 4 bases; unmatched junction nucleotides: 14. CDR3 region: CASSPNPMLAGGSYEQYF. DNA for the CDR3: TGCGCCAGCAGCCCAAACCCCATGCTAGCGGGAGGGAGTTACGAGCAGTACTTC.

The CDR3 DNA sequence: TGTGCCAGCAGCTTGCTGGGACAGGGATCCGGGGAGCTGTTTTTT. This gives the protein CASSLLGQGSGELFF. V gene TRBV5-8 combines with J gene TRBJ2-2, with 9 bases that match TRBD1. The CDR3 covers 15 residues. Germline V gene data show CDR1 as SGHTS and CDR2 as YDEGEE. The trim removed 1 base at V and 6 bases at J, leaving 4 bases unmatched.

The chain is built from TRBV19 and TRBJ2-3; 7 positions match TRBD1. Germline CDR1 LNHDA, CDR2 SQIVND (reference sequence). The trim removed 5 bases at V and 7 bases at J, leaving 12 bases unmatched. The CDR3 covers 15 residues. CDR3 sequence reads: CASSRPGTVPYTQYF. CDR3 sequence (DNA): TGTGCCAGTAGTCGACCCGGGACAGTGCCATATACGCAGTATTTT.

This sequence joins TRBV11-2 and TRBJ2-7, with 9 bases that match TRBD2. V lost 5 bases to trimming and J lost 2 bases; unmatched junction nucleotides: 7. The CDR3 has 15 amino acids. Germline loops: CDR1 SGHAT, CDR2 FQNNGV. The CDR3 DNA reads TGTGCCAGCAGCCCCCGACTAGCGGCCCCCTACGAGCAGTACTTC. Its translation is CASSPRLAAPYEQYF.

The chain has TRBV30 and TRBJ1-2; D is uncertain. This CDR3 comprises 12 residues. The V and J ends lost 3 bases and 4 bases respectively, with 9 bases between them. Germline CDR1 is GTSNPN and CDR2 is SVGIG (reference sequence). The CDR3 loop is CAWSVQFYGYTF. CDR3 sequence (DNA): TGTGCCTGGAGCGTACAGTTCTATGGCTACACCTTC.

This clone was detected only once. J is TRBJ2-3 and V is TRBV2, with unresolved D. CDR3 length: 13 amino acids. Trimming shortened V by 8 bases and J by 5 bases, and 14 bases separated the two germline ends. Per the germline V gene, CDR1 is SNHLY and CDR2 is FYNNEI. CDR3 in amino acids: CASAELYGDTQYF. In nucleotides, the CDR3 is TGTGCCAGCGCGGAGCTCTACGGAGATACGCAGTATTTT. Based on the CDR3 plus reference TRBV2 and TRBJ2-3, the full variable domain is EPEVTQTPSHQVTQMGQEVILRCVPISNHLYFYWYRQILGQKVEFLVSFYNNEISEKSEIFDDQFSVERPDGSNFTLKIRSTKLEDSAMYFCASAELYGDTQYFGPGTRLTVL.

This chain connects TRBV7-9 to TRBJ2-7, with TRBD1 matching over 7 bases. The V gene's germline CDR1 is SEHNR and CDR2 FQNEAQ (reference sequence). Unmatched junction bases numbered 20, after V lost 8 bases and J lost 4 bases. The CDR3 totals 17 residues. The CDR3, as DNA: TGTGCCAGCTCATCCCCCTCGACAGGGCGGGCCGTATACGAGCAGTACTTC. This sequence encodes CASSSPSTGRAVYEQYF. The full variable domain, rest sourced from reference TRBV7-9 and TRBJ2-7, is DTGVSQNPRHKITKRGQNVTFRCDPISEHNRLYWYRQTLGQGPEFLTYFQNEAQLEKSRLLSDRFSAERPKGSFSTLEIQRTEQGDSAMYLCASSSPSTGRAVYEQYFGPGTRLTVT.

This clone was counted a few times. CDR3 residues: CASSPPLLAVQFF. In DNA, the CDR3 is TGTGCCAGCTCACCACCTTTGCTAGCCGTGCAGTTCTTC. The chain combines TRBV18 with TRBJ2-1; the D gene is possibly TRBD2 (5 bases). CDR1 and CDR2 from the germline V gene are KGHSH and LQKENI. The CDR3 has 13 amino acids. V lost 0 bases, J lost 12 bases, and 12 bases lay in between.

The chain joins TRBV24-1 to TRBJ2-5; D call uncertain. V was shortened by 4 bases and J by 4 bases, with 15 bases between the two germline ends. Germline V gives CDR1 KGHDR, CDR2 SFDVKD. This CDR3 comprises 15 residues. The CDR3 protein is CATSDQDQSLETQYF. The CDR3 region has the DNA TGTGCCACCAGTGACCAAGACCAGTCGTTAGAGACCCAGTACTTC.

CDR3 loop: CASRARDRGPGEKLFF. CDR3 sequence (DNA): TGTGCCAGCAGAGCACGGGACAGGGGGCCCGGGGAAAAACTGTTTTTT. The rearrangement links TRBV6-6 to TRBJ1-4; the match to TRBD1 covers 12 bases. From germline, CDR1 is MNHNY and CDR2 SVGAGI (reference sequence). V was pared by 6 bases and J by 8 bases, with 10 bases of the junction left unmatched. The CDR3 totals 16 residues.

The chain recombines TRBV5-1 with TRBJ2-3; no reliable D call. CDR3 length: 13 amino acids. Germline CDR1 SGHRS, CDR2 YFSETQ. V gave up 0 bases and J gave up 0 bases, with 2 bases separating them. Written as DNA, the CDR3 is TGCGCCAGCAGCTTGGGAAGCACAGATACGCAGTATTTT. As protein: CASSLGSTDTQYF.

This clone has a single count. The V call is TRBV10-3, the J call TRBJ2-2, with 16 bases matching TRBD2. The CDR3 spans 19 residues. Germline assignment: CDR1 ENHRY and CDR2 SYGVKD. Trimming removed 6 bases from V and 4 bases from J; junction bases left unmatched: 11. The CDR3 spells CAIRPGLAGGPVVTGELFF. The CDR3 bases are TGTGCCATCAGGCCGGGACTAGCGGGAGGGCCGGTAGTCACCGGGGAGCTGTTTTTT.

V usage is TRBV6-5 and J usage is TRBJ2-7; TRBD1 matches 7 bases. Germline CDR1 MNHEY, CDR2 SVGAGI. This CDR3 spans 15 amino acids. V lost 4 bases to trimming and J lost 5 bases; unmatched junction nucleotides: 11. CDR3 nucleotides: TGTGCCAGCAGTTCCGCAAGACAGGGTAGCCACGAGCAGTACTTC. This encodes CASSSARQGSHEQYF.

V is TRBV28 and J is TRBJ2-1; D possibly corresponds to TRBD2 (7 bases). Germline-derived CDR1 and CDR2 are MDHEN and SYDVKM. V dropped 7 bases and J dropped 4 bases, with 17 bases sitting between them. The CDR3 has 15 residues. This chain's CDR3 is CASTLGGAPYNEQFF. The CDR3 DNA reads as TGTGCCAGCACCCTAGGGGGGGCACCTTACAATGAGCAGTTCTTC.

V usage is TRBV6-5 and J usage is TRBJ1-2; 8 positions agree with TRBD1. The CDR3 length is 14 residues. V lost 7 bases to trimming and J lost 4 bases; unmatched junction nucleotides: 8. CDR1 is MNHEY and CDR2 is SVGAGI in the germline V gene. The CDR3 nucleotides read TGTGCCAGCACCGGAGGGGACAGGATCTATGGCTACACCTTC. It encodes CASTGGDRIYGYTF.

A single count supports this clone. This chain connects TRBV11-2 to TRBJ2-3; the match to TRBD1 covers 9 bases. Germline assignment: CDR1 SGHAT and CDR2 FQNNGV. This CDR3 spans 15 amino acids. V lost 5 bases, J lost 6 bases, and 9 bases stayed unmatched. CDR3 sequence reads: CASSGTGGRRDTQYF. CDR3 in DNA: TGTGCCAGCAGCGGTACAGGGGGCCGCCGGGATACGCAGTATTTT.

This chain uses TRBV7-3 with TRBJ2-1; weak D call: TRBD2 (6 bases). Germline CDR1 is SGHTA and CDR2 is FQGTGA. V was trimmed by 2 bases and J by 7 bases, leaving 15 bases between them. The CDR3 sequence is 15 residues long. This CDR3 is CASSLSSGFGNEQFF. CDR3 nucleotides: TGTGCCAGCAGCTTATCGAGCGGGTTTGGGAATGAGCAGTTCTTC.

The chain uses TRBV4-1 and TRBJ2-2; the match to TRBD2 covers 13 bases. The CDR3 covers 16 residues. Germline V gene sequence: CDR1 MGHRA, CDR2 YSYEKL. After removal of 4 bases from V and 6 bases from J, the junction contained 5 bases not matched to a gene. The CDR3 region has the DNA TGCGCCAGCAGCCGCGGACTAGCGGGAGCCCCCGGGGAGCTGTTTTTT. This codes for CASSRGLAGAPGELFF.